These T cell receptor beta chains were read from a single sample in a study of Ad26.COV2.S vaccination and SARS-CoV-2 variants. TCRdb keeps only in-frame clones here, not all; method: immunoSEQ multiplex PCR. The table shows about half a million clones, with 89% occurring only once. The specimen was peripheral blood, collected in a trial of Ad26.COV2.S vaccine versus placebo. Receptors were obtained from a person aged 18-60 years who received the Ad26.COV2.S COVID-19 vaccine or a placebo. Both conserved end residues are part of each CDR3. The order of the fields is clone size, J gene, D gene, V gene, CDR3 DNA, CDR3 protein. D genes are given only for firm matches. Rows give clone size only sometimes, using once, few, many, or a class for an expanded clone.

- | TRBJ2-7 | - | TRBV25-1 | TGTGCCAGCACCGATGGCGGACAGTTGTATCACGAGCAGTACTTC | CASTDGGQLYHEQYF
- | TRBJ2-3 | TRBD2 | TRBV18 | TGTGCCAGCTCATCGTCCAGCGGGGGGATTTACTCCGTGAGTAGCACAGATACGCAGTATTTT | CASSSSSGGIYSVSSTDTQYF
- | TRBJ1-5 | TRBD1 | TRBV5-6 | TGTGCCAGCAGCCGAACAAGGGGGCTGGGCAATCAGCCCCAGCATTTT | CASSRTRGLGNQPQHF
- | TRBJ2-1 | TRBD2 | TRBV5-8 | TGTGCCAGCAGCTTAGTGACTAGCGGGACGGGGAAGTTCTTC | CASSLVTSGTGKFF
- | TRBJ2-2 | TRBD2 | TRBV28 | TGTGCCAGCAGTTTCATGGCGGGAGTAACCGGGGAGCTGTTTTTT | CASSFMAGVTGELFF
- | TRBJ1-1 | - | TRBV27 | TGTGCCAGCAGAAAGGCAACGCCGTCCCTGAACACTGAAGCTTTCTTT | CASRKATPSLNTEAFF
- | TRBJ2-2 | - | TRBV5-1 | TGCGCCAGCGGATCTAAAGGGGAGCTGTTTTTT | CASGSKGELFF
- | TRBJ2-7 | - | TRBV25-1 | TGTGCCAGCAGAGGTCCGGGCGGCCACTACGAGCAGTACTTC | CASRGPGGHYEQYF
- | TRBJ1-5 | TRBD1 | TRBV7-8 | TGTGCCAGCAGCTTAGGTTTCAGGGGGCCAAAGAATAGCAATCAGCCCCAGCATTTT | CASSLGFRGPKNSNQPQHF
- | TRBJ2-1 | - | TRBV4-1 | TGCGCCAGCAGCCAACTCATCAGGAGTTTCTATGAGCAGTTCTTC | CASSQLIRSFYEQFF
- | TRBJ1-2 | - | TRBV28 | TGTGCCAGCAGTTGGGGGGAACCCCCCTATGGCTACACCTTC | CASSWGEPPYGYTF
- | TRBJ1-1 | - | TRBV7-2 | TGTGCCAGCAGCGGGGGGTCGGCTTTGAACACTGAAGCTTTCTTT | CASSGGSALNTEAFF
- | TRBJ2-7 | - | TRBV11-2 | TGTGCCAGCAGCTCCCGTATCCCCTACGAGCAGTACTTC | CASSSRIPYEQYF
- | TRBJ2-7 | - | TRBV11-1 | TGTGCCAGCAGCCCAACAGGGCAGAAGTACGAGCAGTACTTC | CASSPTGQKYEQYF
- | TRBJ2-7 | TRBD2 | TRBV6-5 | TGTGCCAGCATGGTCGTAGCGGGAGGGCTCTACGAGCAGTACTTC | CASMVVAGGLYEQYF
- | TRBJ2-7 | - | TRBV6-1 | TGTGCCAGCAGTGAGTTATACGAGCAGTACTTC | CASSELYEQYF
once | TRBJ2-2 | - | TRBV19 | TGTGCCAGTCGCGACCAGGGTCTCGGGAACACCGGGGAGCTGTTTTTT | CASRDQGLGNTGELFF
- | TRBJ2-3 | TRBD2 | TRBV4-2 | TGTGCCAGCAGCCAAGAGGCTAGCGGGGGGGTAACAGATACGCAGTATTTT | CASSQEASGGVTDTQYF
- | TRBJ2-1 | - | TRBV5-1 | TGCGCCAGCAGCTTGGGGGCAGCATACAATGAGCAGTTCTTC | CASSLGAAYNEQFF